This TCR beta chain was sequenced for a study of CD8+ T cells in alopecia areata. Details on this clone: Its antigen is as yet unknown.

The study, taken as a whole, reports: Patients showed less clear TCR sequence sharing than mice, possibly partly because of HLA diversity. Scalp lesions, especially in alopecia totalis/universalis, had higher clonality than normal scalp.

Treatment of the sample: oral pan-JAK inhibitor, 5-10 mg twice daily. RNA, once extracted, was reverse transcribed into cDNA for use as the sequencing template. Data came from immunoSEQ multiplex PCR; TCRdb stores just in-frame clones and leaves some out. There are 130,000 or so clones in the sample; roughly nine tenths occur only once, and about 13% lies in the top ten. CDR3 length: 15 amino acids. Germline-derived CDR1 and CDR2 are SGHVS and FQNEAQ. Germline trimming cut 2 bases from V and 2 bases from J; bases unmatched to any gene: 6. V is TRBV7-8 and J is TRBJ2-7; 7 bases are a match to TRBD2. The sequence came from a human donor with alopecia areata. This sample comprised CD8+ T cells sorted from blood, obtained at week 4, from a patient treated with tofacitinib. CDR3 loop: CASSLLGLLTYEQYF. CDR3 nucleotide sequence: TGTGCCAGCAGCTTACTGGGACTACTCACCTACGAGCAGTACTTC.